The 13 T cell receptor beta chains reported below all come from one sample, sequenced in a study of T cells after posttransplantation cyclophosphamide. A marrow graft followed busulfan-fludarabine conditioning, with cyclophosphamide on days +3 and +4. The table came from immunoSEQ multiplex PCR; TCRdb's copy has only in-frame clones and leaves some out. Recorded for this sample: around 80 clones. The sequencing here drew on gut tissue, taken after allogeneic stem cell transplant with posttransplant cyclophosphamide. These receptors all stem from a male patient between 25 and 40 years old who received an allogeneic stem cell transplant from a related donor, was CMV-positive, and had acute GVHD only. Some of the T cells may derive from the graft donor.

This chain joins TRBV28 and TRBJ1-1, with no clear D. Germline values: CDR1 MDHEN, CDR2 SYDVKM. CDR3 length: 13 residues. V dropped 6 bases and J dropped 0 bases, with 8 bases sitting between them. This CDR3 is CASRRGVNTEAFF. CDR3 coding DNA: TGTGCCAGCAGACGGGGAGTGAACACTGAAGCTTTCTTT.

CDR3 DNA sequence: TGTGCCAGCAGTCCCGCCCTAGCTACACAATTCACTGAAGCTTTCTTT. Translated: CASSPALATQFTEAFF. This chain joins TRBV21-1 and TRBJ1-1. TRBV21-1 is a recognized pseudogene. The CDR3 is 16 residues long.

This rearrangement joins TRBV9 to TRBJ1-1, with D possibly being TRBD1 (6 bases). Germline CDR1 SGDLS, CDR2 YYNGEE. The CDR3 has 14 residues. Trimming left V 0 bases short and J 1 base short, with 7 bases between. CDR3 in amino acids: CASSVGGRNTEAFF. In nucleotides, the CDR3 is TGTGCCAGCAGCGTAGGGGGGCGGAACACTGAAGCTTTCTTT.

This chain links TRBV7-6 with TRBJ2-1, with D possibly TRBD1 on 5 matching bases. The CDR3 is made up of 13 amino acids. V dropped 1 base and J dropped 6 bases, with 7 bases sitting between them. Per germline, CDR1 SGHVS and CDR2 FNYEAQ. This CDR3 reads CASSLGQINEQFF. The CDR3 DNA is TGTGCCAGCAGCTTAGGACAGATCAATGAGCAGTTCTTC.

This sequence joins TRBV6-5 and TRBJ1-1, with D tentatively TRBD1 (5 bases). V dropped 8 bases and J dropped 0 bases, with 10 bases sitting between them. Germline V gene lookup returns CDR1 MNHEY and CDR2 SVGAGI. The CDR3 consists of 13 residues. CDR3 residues: CASLGGLNTEAFF. The DNA for the CDR3 is TGTGCCAGCCTGGGGGGACTGAACACTGAAGCTTTCTTT.

The chain carries TRBV5-6 and TRBJ2-3, with D possibly TRBD1 on 5 matching bases. The CDR3 extends over 15 amino acids. Trimming took off 4 bases at V and 0 bases at J, with 12 bases between the two ends. From germline, CDR1 is SGHDT and CDR2 YYEEEE. The CDR3 loop is CASSLGDPSTDTQYF. The CDR3 nucleotides are TGTGCCAGCAGCCTAGGGGATCCTAGCACAGATACGCAGTATTTT.

The chain uses TRBV19 and TRBJ2-1; 9 bases align to TRBD2. The CDR3 has 17 amino acids. Germline-derived CDR1 and CDR2 are LNHDA and SQIVND (reference sequence). V lost 11 bases, J lost 5 bases, and 19 bases stayed unmatched. The CDR3 loop is CAGSPPRRAGGNNEQFF. The CDR3 DNA follows: TGTGCCGGATCTCCCCCCCGGAGGGCGGGGGGGAACAATGAGCAGTTCTTC.

This chain uses TRBV4-3 with TRBJ1-2, with 8 bases identical to TRBD1. Germline V gives CDR1 LGHNA, CDR2 YSLEER. J gave up 5 bases and V 0 bases, and 5 bases lay outside the gene matches. The CDR3 has 15 amino acids. CDR3 in DNA: TGCGCCAGCAGCCAAGATAGGACAGGGCAATATGGCTACACCTTC. It encodes CASSQDRTGQYGYTF.

The chain employs TRBV18 and TRBJ2-1, with 8 bases matching TRBD1. Germline V gene sequence: CDR1 KGHSH, CDR2 LQKENI. CDR3 length: 14 amino acids. V lost 5 bases and J lost 4; bases outside the gene matches: 4. CDR3 in amino acids: CASSSDRGYNEQFF. Here the CDR3 DNA reads TGTGCCAGCTCATCCGACAGGGGTTACAATGAGCAGTTCTTC.

The count of this clone is one. This sequence joins TRBV2 and TRBJ2-7; 7 bases are shared with TRBD1. CDR1 is SNHLY and CDR2 is FYNNEI in the germline V gene. V lost 7 bases, J lost 3 bases, and 9 bases stayed unmatched. This CDR3 contains 14 residues. CDR3 in amino acids: CASTRQGGVYEQYF. In DNA form, the CDR3 reads TGTGCCAGCACGCGACAGGGTGGGGTCTACGAGCAGTACTTC. The full variable domain, its missing parts supplied by reference TRBV2 and TRBJ2-7, is EPEVTQTPSHQVTQMGQEVILRCVPISNHLYFYWYRQILGQKVEFLVSFYNNEISEKSEIFDDQFSVERPDGSNFTLKIRSTKLEDSAMYFCASTRQGGVYEQYFGPGTRLTVT.

The rearrangement joins TRBV4-3 to TRBJ1-6; D possibly corresponds to TRBD1 (6 bases). This CDR3 has 17 amino acids. V was trimmed by 0 bases and J by 6 bases, leaving 15 bases between them. The germline V gene encodes CDR1 LGHNA and CDR2 YSLEER. The CDR3: CASSQETSDSRNSPLHF. The CDR3 DNA sequence: TGCGCCAGCAGCCAAGAAACGTCGGACAGCCGTAATTCACCCCTCCACTTT.

The V call is TRBV9, the J call TRBJ2-7; 7 nucleotides align to TRBD1. Looked up from germline, CDR1 is SGDLS and CDR2 is YYNGEE. The CDR3 covers 15 residues. The ends lost 4 bases at V and 1 base at J; junction bases unmatched: 8. In DNA form, the CDR3 reads TGTGCCAGCAGCCGACAGGGTAACCCATCCTACGAGCAGTACTTC. It yields the protein CASSRQGNPSYEQYF.

The rearrangement joins TRBV19 to TRBJ1-3; D may be TRBD1 (6 bases). This CDR3 region has 15 residues. The V end lost 5 bases, the J end lost 3 bases, and 14 bases lay between the germline ends. Germline V gene sequence: CDR1 LNHDA, CDR2 SQIVND (reference sequence). CDR3 nucleotides: TGTGCCAGTAGTCCCGGACAGTCTCGTGGAAACACCATATATTTT. Its translation is CASSPGQSRGNTIYF.